Sequencing of this T cell receptor beta chain was carried out in a study of regulatory T cells in long-lasting Graves disease. For TCR beta, libraries came from iRepertoire HTBI primers and Arm-PCR of CDR3 regions. TCRdb re-called the multiplex PCR reads through MiXCR, storing one row per CDR3 protein. The data hold about 340,000 distinct CDR3 sequences, with about 20% observed a single time. Time point meaning: persistent/refractory GD, antithyroid drugs over 5 years with positive TRAb. From RNA extracted from PBMCs, the TCR library was made. Clinicians diagnosed Graves' disease using American Thyroid Association guidelines. Findings of the study overall: Possibly, too few samples lowered accuracy. Persistent disease preferred TRBV28, TRBJ1-2 and TRBJ2-5; new disease, TRBV20-1 and TRBJ2-1. Whereas about a thousand public clonotypes were shared by new patients, persistent patients shared more, at under 3,000.

On this clonotype itself: Its cognate antigen is unknown.

Germline V gives CDR1 KGHSH, CDR2 LQKENI. Trimming left V 0 bases short and J 1 base short, with 12 bases between. The CDR3 totals 16 residues. Specimen: peripheral blood mononuclear cells (PBMCs), collected when the disease was refractory, from a patient treated with antithyroid drugs. The chain is built from TRBV18 and TRBJ1-1, with D perhaps TRBD1 (6 bases). This clonotype was sampled from a female donor with Graves disease. CDR3 sequence (DNA): TGTGCCAGCTCACCACCGTTCAGGGGCGAGAACACTGAAGCTTTCTTT. Protein sequence: CASSPPFRGENTEAFF.